These T cell receptor beta chains were read from a single sample in a study of T cell responses to AZD1222 COVID-19 vaccine. The method was immunoSEQ multiplex PCR; TCRdb's version includes in-frame clones alone and lacks a portion of them. The sample yields roughly 100,000 clones, about 88% seen once. The material was peripheral blood, obtained 28 days after the second AZD1222 dose. The source of these receptors is an adult who received the AZD1222 COVID-19 vaccine. CDR3s include the opening cysteine and the closing phenylalanine or tryptophan. D genes are given only for firm matches. Size is omitted from some rows. Given values are once, few, many or a class for expanded clones.

d_call	v_call	clone_size	j_call	cdr3_aa	cdr3_nt
TRBD1	TRBV28	-	TRBJ2-5	CASSNRDRGVEETQYF	TGTGCCAGCAGTAACCGGGACAGGGGAGTGGAAGAGACCCAGTACTTC
-	TRBV18	-	TRBJ2-4	CASSPGAARGDIQYF	TGTGCCAGCTCACCCGGGGCGGCCCGAGGGGACATTCAGTACTTC
-	TRBV5-4	-	TRBJ2-1	CASSSVAKGNEQFF	TGTGCCAGCAGCTCCGTCGCTAAGGGTAATGAGCAGTTCTTC
TRBD2	TRBV28	-	TRBJ2-1	CASSSGTSGTQLWDNEQFF	TGTGCCAGCAGTTCCGGGACTAGCGGCACCCAGCTTTGGGACAATGAGCAGTTCTTC
-	TRBV7-3	-	TRBJ1-6	CASSLTEGSPLHF	TGTGCCAGCAGCTTAACCGAGGGGTCACCCCTCCACTTT
-	TRBV7-2	-	TRBJ2-7	CASSPRGVVHEQYF	TGTGCCAGCAGCCCGCGGGGAGTTGTCCACGAGCAGTACTTC
-	TRBV18	-	TRBJ1-5	CASSPPGDSNQPQHF	TGTGCCAGCTCACCACCCGGGGATAGCAATCAGCCCCAGCATTTT
-	TRBV15	-	TRBJ2-3	CATSTRRGTAKADTQYF	TGTGCCACCAGCACTCGTCGCGGGACAGCCAAGGCAGATACGCAGTATTTT
-	TRBV7-3	once	TRBJ1-2	CASSLQPFGYGYTF	TGTGCCAGCAGCTTACAGCCGTTCGGCTATGGCTACACCTTC
-	TRBV18	few	TRBJ2-2	CASSPQIGELFF	TGTGCCAGCTCACCTCAAATTGGGGAGCTGTTTTTT
TRBD1	TRBV27	-	TRBJ2-3	CASSLNRGTDTQYF	TGTGCCAGCAGTTTAAACAGGGGAACAGATACGCAGTATTTT
TRBD1	TRBV7-9	once	TRBJ2-5	CASSSDRGETQYF	TGTGCCAGCAGCTCCGACAGGGGAGAGACCCAGTACTTC
TRBD2	TRBV18	-	TRBJ2-3	CASSPQGVLAGLRDTQYF	TGTGCCAGCTCACCACAGGGAGTACTAGCGGGGTTGAGAGATACGCAGTATTTT
TRBD2	TRBV11-2	-	TRBJ2-1	CASSSVAGVGDEQFF	TGTGCCAGCAGCTCCGTAGCGGGAGTGGGCGATGAGCAGTTCTTC
-	TRBV5-6	-	TRBJ1-1	CASSLRTWGGGMNTEAFF	TGTGCCAGCAGCTTACGGACGTGGGGGGGCGGCATGAACACTGAAGCTTTCTTT
TRBD2	TRBV6-1	-	TRBJ2-3	CASSERGGRQPDTQYF	TGTGCCAGCAGTGAAAGAGGCGGGAGGCAACCAGATACGCAGTATTTT
-	TRBV7-3	-	TRBJ2-3	CASSNSRGDTQYF	TGTGCCAGCAGCAACTCCCGGGGAGATACGCAGTATTTT
TRBD1	TRBV28	-	TRBJ1-2	CASSPGGDRTYGYTF	TGTGCCAGCAGCCCCGGCGGGGACAGAACCTATGGCTACACCTTC
TRBD1	TRBV19	-	TRBJ1-1	CASSIWGQEAFF	TGTGCCAGTAGTATATGGGGACAGGAAGCTTTCTTT
-	TRBV28	-	TRBJ1-1	CASSIDGRPFF	TGTGCCAGCAGCATAGACGGGCGCCCTTTCTTT
TRBD1	TRBV13	-	TRBJ1-3	CASSLDRGAGNTIYF	TGTGCCAGCAGCTTAGACAGGGGCGCTGGAAACACCATATATTTT
TRBD2	TRBV28	few	TRBJ2-7	CASLEREGRHEQYF	TGTGCCAGCTTGGAGCGGGAGGGTAGGCACGAGCAGTACTTC